This T cell receptor beta chain is drawn from a study of T cells in pancreatic ductal adenocarcinoma. Sequenced by immunoSEQ multiplex PCR; TCRdb stores in-frame clones only, minus some. Of thousands of clones in the sample, less than 85% were seen once. V lost 5 bases and J lost 5; bases outside the gene matches: 3. CDR1 is MDHEN and CDR2 is SYDVKM in the germline V gene. The CDR3 is 13 residues long. Surgery without prior neoadjuvant therapy was the treatment of the selected pancreatic ductal adenocarcinoma patients. The receptor comes from a human donor with pancreatic ductal adenocarcinoma. Sequencing was carried out using pancreatic tumor tissue. V and J are TRBV28 and TRBJ2-5; 9 bases line up with TRBD2. The CDR3, as DNA: TGTGCCAGCAGTCAGAGCGGGAGGGAGACCCAGTACTTC. This codes for CASSQSGRETQYF. The full variable domain, rest sourced from reference TRBV28 and TRBJ2-5, is DVKVTQSSRYLVKRTGEKVFLECVQDMDHENMFWYRQDPGLGLRLIYFSYDVKMKEKGDIPEGYSVSREKKERFSLILESASTNQTSMYLCASSQSGRETQYFGPGTRLLVL.